This T cell receptor beta chain was documented in a study of blood T cell repertoires in COVID-19. Study as a whole: Specimens from acute and convalescent COVID-19 originated in the United States, Italy and Spain.

Produced via immunoSEQ multiplex PCR; TCRdb's table is partial and in-frame only. This table has approximately 350,000 clones, more than 80% appearing once. Seattle enrolled patients during active infection and tracked them longitudinally. The source is a woman between 25 and 40 years old with COVID-19, enrolled during active disease. The sample was peripheral blood.

CDR3 loop: CASSARRGESDGKLFF. In nucleotides, the CDR3 is TGTGCCAGCAGTGCCCGGCGGGGCGAATCCGACGGAAAACTGTTTTTT. The rearrangement uses TRBV6-1 and TRBJ1-4, with D perhaps TRBD1 (5 bases). Germline CDR1 is MNHNS and CDR2 is SASEGT. Trimming cost V 4 bases and J 10 bases, with 22 bases left between them. The CDR3 sequence is 16 residues long.